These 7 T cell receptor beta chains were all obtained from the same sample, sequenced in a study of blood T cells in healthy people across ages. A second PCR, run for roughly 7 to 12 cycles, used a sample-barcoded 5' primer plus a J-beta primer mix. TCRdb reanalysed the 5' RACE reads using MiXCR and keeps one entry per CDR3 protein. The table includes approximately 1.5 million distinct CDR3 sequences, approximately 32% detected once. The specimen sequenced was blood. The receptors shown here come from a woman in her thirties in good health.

The CDR3 sequence is CASSAARDRGSYEQYF. CDR3 nucleotides: TGTGCCAGCAGCGCAGCCCGGGACAGGGGATCCTACGAGCAGTACTTC. This rearrangement joins TRBV7-8 to TRBJ2-7, with 10 positions matching TRBD1. The V gene end was trimmed by 5 bases and the J gene end by 1 base; junction bases not matched to a gene: 8. CDR3 length: 16 amino acids. Germline V gene data show CDR1 as SGHVS and CDR2 as FQNEAQ.

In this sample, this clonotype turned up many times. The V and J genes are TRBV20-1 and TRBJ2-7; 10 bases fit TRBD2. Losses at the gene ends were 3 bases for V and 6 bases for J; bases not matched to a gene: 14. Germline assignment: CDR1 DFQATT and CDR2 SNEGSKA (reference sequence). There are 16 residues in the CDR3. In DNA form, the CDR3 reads TGCAGTGCTAGCTTTCCGATTAGCGGGAGGTTCTTCGAGCAGTACTTC. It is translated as CSASFPISGRFFEQYF.

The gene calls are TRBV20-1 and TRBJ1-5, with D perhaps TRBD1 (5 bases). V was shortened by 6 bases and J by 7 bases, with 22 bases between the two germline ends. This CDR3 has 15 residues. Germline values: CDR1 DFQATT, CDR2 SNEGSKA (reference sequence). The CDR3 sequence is CSASPGSRAYQPQHF. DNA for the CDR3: TGCAGTGCCTCCCCAGGATCCAGGGCCTACCAGCCCCAGCATTTT.

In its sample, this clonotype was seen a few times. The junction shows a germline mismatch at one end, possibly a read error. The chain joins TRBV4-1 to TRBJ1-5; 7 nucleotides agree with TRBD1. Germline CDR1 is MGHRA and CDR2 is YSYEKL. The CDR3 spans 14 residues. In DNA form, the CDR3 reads TGCGCCGGCAGCCAAGAACTAGGGGGCGCGGCCCAGCATTTT. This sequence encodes CAGSQELGGAAQHF.

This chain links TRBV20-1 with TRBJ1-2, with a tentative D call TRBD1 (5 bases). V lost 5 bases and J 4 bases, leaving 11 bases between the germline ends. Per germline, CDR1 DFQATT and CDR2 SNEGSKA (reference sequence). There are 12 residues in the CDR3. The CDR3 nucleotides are TGCAGTGCTGAAAGACAGAGCTATGGCTACACCTTC. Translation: CSAERQSYGYTF.

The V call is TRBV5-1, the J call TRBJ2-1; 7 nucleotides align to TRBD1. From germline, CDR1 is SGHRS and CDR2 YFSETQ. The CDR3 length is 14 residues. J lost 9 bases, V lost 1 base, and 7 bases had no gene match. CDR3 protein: CASSLSGDRVEQFF. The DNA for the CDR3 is TGCGCCAGCAGCTTGTCTGGTGACAGGGTTGAGCAGTTCTTC.

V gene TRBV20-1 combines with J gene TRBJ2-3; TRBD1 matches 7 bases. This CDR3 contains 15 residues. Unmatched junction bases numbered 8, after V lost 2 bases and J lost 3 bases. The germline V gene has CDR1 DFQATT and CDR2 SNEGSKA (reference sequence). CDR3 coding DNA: TGCAGTGCTAGACCGGGACAGACCCTAACAGATACGCAGTATTTT. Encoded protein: CSARPGQTLTDTQYF.